A selection of T cell receptor beta chains follows, all from one sample in a study of spatial heterogeneity in lung cancer. TCRdb re-called the 5' RACE reads with MiXCR, one entry per CDR3 protein. The sample lists a few thousand distinct CDR3 sequences, more than 5% occurring once. Sequences were derived from lung tumor tissue, sampled at surgery. The receptors derive from a male donor with early-stage non-small cell lung cancer. Each CDR3 is given with its conserved first and last residue. Fields, in order: V gene, clone size, D gene, J gene, CDR3 protein, CDR3 DNA. The D gene is left open where the match is weak. Rows may omit the clone size; those that give it use once, few, many or a size class.

v_call: TRBV12-3/TRBV12-4
clone_size: medium-sized
d_call: -
j_call: TRBJ2-5
cdr3_aa: CASSLTGRETQYF
cdr3_nt: TGTGCCAGCAGTTTAACAGGGAGAGAGACCCAGTACTTC

v_call: TRBV5-6
clone_size: medium-sized
d_call: -
j_call: TRBJ1-5
cdr3_aa: CASSLGQEGQPQHF
cdr3_nt: TGTGCCAGCAGCTTGGGACAGGAAGGTCAGCCCCAGCATTTT

v_call: TRBV6-5
clone_size: medium-sized
d_call: TRBD2
j_call: TRBJ2-2
cdr3_aa: CASSTGLVYTGELFF
cdr3_nt: TGTGCCAGCAGTACGGGACTAGTTTACACCGGGGAGCTGTTTTTT

v_call: TRBV29-1
clone_size: few
d_call: -
j_call: TRBJ2-4
cdr3_aa: CSGSQGFKNIQYF
cdr3_nt: TGCAGCGGATCGCAGGGCTTCAAAAACATTCAGTACTTC

v_call: TRBV12-3/TRBV12-4
clone_size: medium-sized
d_call: TRBD1
j_call: TRBJ2-2
cdr3_aa: CASRGQGNTGELFF
cdr3_nt: TGTGCCAGCAGAGGACAGGGGAACACCGGGGAGCTGTTTTTT

v_call: TRBV20-1
clone_size: medium-sized
d_call: -
j_call: TRBJ2-3
cdr3_aa: CSAPTQGDTQYF
cdr3_nt: TGCAGTGCGCCCACCCAAGGTGATACGCAGTATTTT

v_call: TRBV9
clone_size: many
d_call: -
j_call: TRBJ2-5
cdr3_aa: CASSEGLKSETQYF
cdr3_nt: TGTGCCAGCAGCGAGGGGTTGAAGTCGGAGACCCAGTACTTC

v_call: TRBV3-1
clone_size: many
d_call: TRBD1
j_call: TRBJ1-2
cdr3_aa: CASSQERQGARGYTF
cdr3_nt: TGTGCCAGCAGCCAAGAACGACAGGGGGCTCGAGGCTACACCTTC

v_call: TRBV3-1
clone_size: -
d_call: -
j_call: TRBJ2-7
cdr3_aa: CASSPMGYEQYF
cdr3_nt: TGTGCCAGCAGCCCCATGGGTTACGAGCAGTACTTC

v_call: TRBV9
clone_size: medium-sized
d_call: -
j_call: TRBJ2-4
cdr3_aa: CASSPPPSGNIQYF
cdr3_nt: TGTGCCAGCAGCCCACCCCCCTCCGGAAACATTCAGTACTTC

v_call: TRBV15
clone_size: medium-sized
d_call: -
j_call: TRBJ1-5
cdr3_aa: CATSRDLGVQPQHF
cdr3_nt: TGTGCCACCAGCAGAGATTTAGGGGTCCAGCCCCAGCATTTT

v_call: TRBV11-3
clone_size: medium-sized
d_call: -
j_call: TRBJ2-7
cdr3_aa: CASSLENHGEQYF
cdr3_nt: TGTGCCAGCAGCTTAGAGAACCACGGGGAGCAGTACTTC

v_call: TRBV6-6
clone_size: medium-sized
d_call: TRBD1
j_call: TRBJ1-2
cdr3_aa: CASTPSRGPHGYTF
cdr3_nt: TGTGCCAGCACCCCTAGCAGGGGGCCCCATGGCTACACCTTC

v_call: TRBV20-1
clone_size: medium-sized
d_call: TRBD1
j_call: TRBJ2-1
cdr3_aa: CSAQTGGSSNEQFF
cdr3_nt: TGCAGTGCGCAGACAGGGGGCAGTAGCAATGAGCAGTTCTTC

v_call: TRBV7-9
clone_size: medium-sized
d_call: -
j_call: TRBJ2-3
cdr3_aa: CASSPPGRGDTQYF
cdr3_nt: TGTGCCAGCAGCCCTCCCGGAAGGGGAGATACGCAGTATTTT

v_call: TRBV7-9
clone_size: medium-sized
d_call: -
j_call: TRBJ2-7
cdr3_aa: CASSLAPLLPGAYEQYF
cdr3_nt: TGTGCCAGCAGCTTAGCTCCGCTCCTACCCGGGGCCTACGAGCAGTACTTC

v_call: TRBV11-2
clone_size: -
d_call: -
j_call: TRBJ2-5
cdr3_aa: CASSLVTRGETQYF
cdr3_nt: TGTGCCAGCAGCTTAGTTACGCGGGGAGAGACCCAGTACTTC

v_call: TRBV5-6
clone_size: medium-sized
d_call: -
j_call: TRBJ2-1
cdr3_aa: CASSLKGDPKGRFF
cdr3_nt: TGTGCCAGCAGCTTAAAGGGGGACCCCAAGGGCCGGTTCTTC

v_call: TRBV6-2/TRBV6-3
clone_size: many
d_call: -
j_call: TRBJ2-2
cdr3_aa: CASSGGELFF
cdr3_nt: TGTGCCAGCAGTGGGGGGGAGCTGTTTTTT

v_call: TRBV7-9
clone_size: medium-sized
d_call: -
j_call: TRBJ1-2
cdr3_aa: CASSFSAVDGYTF
cdr3_nt: TGTGCCAGCAGCTTCTCAGCGGTTGATGGCTACACCTTC

v_call: TRBV4-1
clone_size: medium-sized
d_call: TRBD1
j_call: TRBJ2-5
cdr3_aa: CASSQADRGKTQYF
cdr3_nt: TGCGCCAGCAGCCAAGCGGACAGGGGGAAGACCCAGTACTTC

v_call: TRBV2
clone_size: medium-sized
d_call: -
j_call: TRBJ2-2
cdr3_aa: CASRAREWGRANTGELFF
cdr3_nt: TGTGCCAGCAGGGCCCGCGAGTGGGGAAGAGCGAACACCGGGGAGCTGTTTTTT

v_call: TRBV12-3/TRBV12-4
clone_size: medium-sized
d_call: TRBD1
j_call: TRBJ2-4
cdr3_aa: CASSTWTGKAKNIQYF
cdr3_nt: TGTGCCAGCAGCACCTGGACAGGGAAAGCCAAAAACATTCAGTACTTC

v_call: TRBV20-1
clone_size: medium-sized
d_call: TRBD2
j_call: TRBJ2-1
cdr3_aa: CSARDAVAGGSNEQFF
cdr3_nt: TGCAGTGCTAGAGATGCAGTAGCGGGGGGTTCGAATGAGCAGTTCTTC

v_call: TRBV2
clone_size: -
d_call: TRBD1
j_call: TRBJ1-5
cdr3_aa: CASRVGQGNQPQHF
cdr3_nt: TGTGCCAGCAGAGTTGGACAGGGGAATCAGCCCCAGCATTTT

v_call: TRBV2
clone_size: medium-sized
d_call: TRBD2
j_call: TRBJ2-7
cdr3_aa: CASSPTSGRRNEQYF
cdr3_nt: TGTGCCAGCAGTCCGACTAGCGGGAGAAGGAACGAGCAGTACTTC

v_call: TRBV9
clone_size: medium-sized
d_call: TRBD2
j_call: TRBJ2-3
cdr3_aa: CASSRQRGLAGGDTQYF
cdr3_nt: TGTGCCAGCAGCCGGCAGCGGGGACTAGCGGGAGGAGATACGCAGTATTTT

v_call: TRBV6-1
clone_size: large
d_call: -
j_call: TRBJ2-1
cdr3_aa: CASSDKGPNEQFF
cdr3_nt: TGTGCCAGCAGTGATAAGGGGCCCAATGAGCAGTTCTTC

v_call: TRBV3-1
clone_size: medium-sized
d_call: -
j_call: TRBJ1-1
cdr3_aa: CASSQGRMNTEAFF
cdr3_nt: TGTGCCAGCAGCCAAGGGAGGATGAACACTGAAGCTTTCTTT

v_call: TRBV18
clone_size: medium-sized
d_call: -
j_call: TRBJ1-5
cdr3_aa: CASSPSRNQPQHF
cdr3_nt: TGTGCCAGCTCACCTTCGAGGAATCAGCCCCAGCATTTT

v_call: TRBV27
clone_size: medium-sized
d_call: TRBD2
j_call: TRBJ2-2
cdr3_aa: CASSLESSGSGNTGELFF
cdr3_nt: TGTGCCAGCAGTTTAGAGTCTAGCGGGAGCGGTAACACCGGGGAGCTGTTTTTT

v_call: TRBV5-4
clone_size: many
d_call: TRBD1
j_call: TRBJ1-5
cdr3_aa: CASTQTGGNQPQHF
cdr3_nt: TGTGCCAGCACCCAGACAGGGGGAAACCAGCCCCAGCATTTT

v_call: TRBV11-1
clone_size: medium-sized
d_call: -
j_call: TRBJ2-5
cdr3_aa: CASSRGGGETQYF
cdr3_nt: TGTGCCAGCAGCCGAGGGGGTGGAGAGACCCAGTACTTC

v_call: TRBV12-3/TRBV12-4
clone_size: medium-sized
d_call: -
j_call: TRBJ2-1
cdr3_aa: CASSLDPGACFF
cdr3_nt: TGTGCCAGCAGTTTAGATCCGGGCGCCTGTTTCTTC

v_call: TRBV5-1
clone_size: medium-sized
d_call: -
j_call: TRBJ1-5
cdr3_aa: CASSLQGQNQPQHF
cdr3_nt: TGCGCCAGCAGCCTACAAGGGCAAAATCAGCCCCAGCATTTT

v_call: TRBV6-5
clone_size: medium-sized
d_call: -
j_call: TRBJ2-7
cdr3_aa: CASSFTTGEQYF
cdr3_nt: TGTGCCAGCAGTTTTACAACGGGAGAGCAGTACTTC

v_call: TRBV18
clone_size: many
d_call: TRBD1
j_call: TRBJ1-1
cdr3_aa: CASSPQGQVNTEAFF
cdr3_nt: TGTGCCAGCTCACCTCAGGGACAGGTGAACACTGAAGCTTTCTTT

v_call: TRBV29-1
clone_size: few
d_call: -
j_call: TRBJ1-1
cdr3_aa: CSVEVGLGTEAFF
cdr3_nt: TGCAGCGTTGAAGTTGGGCTGGGGACTGAAGCTTTCTTT

v_call: TRBV5-1
clone_size: -
d_call: -
j_call: TRBJ2-7
cdr3_aa: CASSSRGGPYEQYF
cdr3_nt: TGCGCCAGCAGCTCCAGGGGTGGTCCGTACGAGCAGTACTTC

v_call: TRBV4-1
clone_size: medium-sized
d_call: TRBD2
j_call: TRBJ2-5
cdr3_aa: CASSHGASGSQETQYF
cdr3_nt: TGCGCCAGCAGCCACGGGGCTAGCGGGTCCCAAGAGACCCAGTACTTC